This T cell receptor beta chain was captured in a study of T cells in Graves' hyperthyroidism and ophthalmopathy (dated by TCRdb to about 2019). In terms of the full investigation: Peripheral blood samples were taken at initial diagnosis, before any treatment was given. Thyroid tissue and blood T-cell repertoires from about six Graves' hyperthyroidism patients were also compared in the study. Prospective prediction of ophthalmopathy was tested in an independent validation cohort of fewer than 20 hyperthyroidism patients and some 17 patients who later progressed to ophthalmopathy. The approximately 95 discovery patients were divided at random into training and test sets in a 7:3 ratio. Once sampling was done, hyperthyroidism patients were given methimazole at a starting dose of 30 mg daily, whereas ophthalmopathy patients were given high-dose intravenous methylprednisolone. To identify distinguishing TCR V-J signatures, a discovery cohort of around 100 patients was used, comprising some 43 with Graves' ophthalmopathy and under 60 with stable Graves' hyperthyroidism. The paper describes TCR Vbeta CDR3 sequencing of 135 peripheral blood samples, made up of approximately 40 ophthalmopathy patients, 70 to 75 hyperthyroidism patients and 17 progressor patients.

This clonotype was observed a handful of times. Its binding antigen is unknown. Base qualities are missing; no much larger clone stands one base away. The CDR3, cysteine through phenylalanine, is 13 amino acids long. Of the read, only the CDR3 DNA is kept; its 39 bases are in frame from base 1. The junction carries 7 bases between V and J, which are trimmed by 1 base and 4 bases respectively. The germline V gene (reference sequence) gives CDR1 as LNHDA and CDR2 as SQIVND. TCR beta CDR3 regions were amplified from RNA transcripts. For the first round of RT-PCR on the TCR CDR3, the HTBI primer set was used together with the Qiagen OneStep RT-PCR kit. The libraries were constructed in a second round of multiplex PCR and then size-selected and purified. Sequencing of the libraries was done on an Illumina HiSeq2000 using paired-end 100 bp reads. From the authors' description of their analysis: SOAPnuke was used to process the raw data, removing reads that contained adapters or uncalled bases, had a mean Phred below 15, or lacked an exact match to the constant primer or identifier. COPE v1.2.5 was used to merge high-quality paired reads, and clonotypes were defined as unique nucleotide sequences. Clonotypes were aligned to IMGT TRBV, TRBD and TRBJ reference segments using MiTCR v1.1. Only V-J combinations with frequency above 0.0001, covering about 99% of repertoires, were analysed. A TCS score was defined as the ratio between F50 (clonal expansion) and ExV (chaos), using BLOSUM62-based TCRdist between CDR3 peptides within each V-J. Welch's t-statistics and random forest reduced fewer than 600 V-J features to roughly 13, which were used in a naive Bayes classifier (R e1071). TCRdb ran its own pipeline on the public reads, namely fastp trimming at Q25 and MiXCR clone calling, and kept in-frame beta chains. Every CDR3 protein is listed once, alongside the most common genes and DNA of its rows. The V and J calls, along with clone size, are taken from TCRdb and not from the paper's own processing. The sample includes 600,000 to 750,000 distinct CDR3 sequences, with 15% to 20% observed a single time. Together, the top ten hold around 15% of the sample.

Stable Graves' hyperthyroidism was defined as no progression to ophthalmopathy during 18 months of follow-up. Hyperthyroidism patients were aged 18 to 65 years and newly diagnosed, with disease duration of less than 2 months. Exclusion was applied to patients with uncontrolled infections, other autoimmune diseases, pregnancy or lactation. Diagnoses were established on the basis of clinical symptoms, serum thyroxine and TRAb, thyroid ultrasound, and orbital computed tomography. PBMCs were isolated from roughly 10 ml of fresh peripheral blood by Ficoll-Paque density gradient centrifugation. Total RNA was extracted using Trizol reagent, and RNA quality was assessed on an Agilent 2100 Bioanalyzer. General conclusions and limits of the study: In cross-validation, a model built on a 13 V-J signature told ophthalmopathy apart from stable hyperthyroidism with approximately 91% sensitivity and around 83% specificity, and in testing the same model reached 80%/75%. No statistical method was used to set the sample size in advance, and investigators knew the group allocation. In validation, progression to ophthalmopathy was predicted by the model with roughly 71% sensitivity and 72% to 85% specificity, a median of roughly six months before onset. Most expanded thyroid clonotypes (frequency above 0.001) were also found in blood, which suggests that blood repertoires may mirror thyroid immune responses.

The sequence was collected from a middle-aged man with Graves' hyperthyroidism. Sequencing input: blood. The sequence links TRBV19 to TRBJ1-1, with the identity of the D gene unclear. Here the CDR3 is given as CASSIGISTEAFF. The DNA is TGTGCCAGTAGTATAGGGATAAGCACTGAAGCTTTCTTT. The CDR3 plus the reference TRBV19 and TRBJ1-1 genes for the other parts give the full variable domain: DGGITQSPKYLFRKEGQNVTLSCEQNLNHDAMYWYRQDPGQGLRLIYYSQIVNDFQKGDIAEGYSVSREKKESFPLTVTSAQKNPTAFYLCASSIGISTEAFFGQGTRLTVV.